This is a list of T cell receptor beta chains from one sample in a study of technical replicates of blood from several donors. Assay used: immunoSEQ multiplex PCR; TCRdb lists only in-frame clones, some missing. The repertoire consists of 75,000 to 95,000 clones, with less than 95% occurring once and the leading ten covering around 0.25%. The sequenced sample was T cells isolated from PBMCs. Source of these receptors: a human donor in good health. The CDR3 runs from the conserved cysteine through the conserved F or W. D genes are given only for firm matches. The listing skips clone size in some rows; elsewhere it reads once, few, many or a size class.

j_call: TRBJ1-1; v_call: TRBV2; d_call: TRBD1; clone_size: NA; cdr3_nt: TGTGCCAGCAGTGGGGCAGGGGGAACTGAAGCTTTCTTT; cdr3_aa: CASSGAGGTEAFF
j_call: TRBJ2-3; v_call: TRBV6-4; d_call: NA; clone_size: NA; cdr3_nt: TGTGCCAGCAGTGACTCTAGGGGGGGCTCCTCAGATACGCAGTATTTT; cdr3_aa: CASSDSRGGSSDTQYF
j_call: TRBJ1-1; v_call: TRBV5-1; d_call: TRBD1; clone_size: NA; cdr3_nt: TGCGCCAGCAGCCCGGACAGGGTCACTGAAGCTTTCTTT; cdr3_aa: CASSPDRVTEAFF
j_call: TRBJ2-1; v_call: TRBV6-1; d_call: TRBD2; clone_size: NA; cdr3_nt: TGTGCCAGCAGACAAATAGCGGGAGACTACAATGAGCAGTTCTTC; cdr3_aa: CASRQIAGDYNEQFF
j_call: TRBJ1-4; v_call: TRBV4-1; d_call: TRBD1; clone_size: NA; cdr3_nt: TGCGCCAGCACCACGACAGGGGAGAGTGAAAAACTGTTTTTT; cdr3_aa: CASTTTGESEKLFF
j_call: TRBJ2-3; v_call: TRBV6-1; d_call: TRBD1; clone_size: NA; cdr3_nt: TGTGCCAGCAGTGGACCGGGACAGGGGGCTTTGGGGACAGATACGCAGTATTTT; cdr3_aa: CASSGPGQGALGTDTQYF
j_call: TRBJ1-4; v_call: TRBV5-1; d_call: TRBD1; clone_size: NA; cdr3_nt: TGCGCCAGCAGCTTGGCGGGACAGGGAGGGGAAAAACTGTTTTTT; cdr3_aa: CASSLAGQGGEKLFF
j_call: TRBJ2-7; v_call: TRBV2; d_call: TRBD2; clone_size: NA; cdr3_nt: TGTGCCAGCTTTCCGGGGGGCTACGAGCAGTACTTC; cdr3_aa: CASFPGGYEQYF
j_call: TRBJ2-3; v_call: TRBV29-1; d_call: TRBD2; clone_size: NA; cdr3_nt: TGCAGCGTTGAAGAATGGGGGGGTCCCCGAGATACGCAGTATTTT; cdr3_aa: CSVEEWGGPRDTQYF
j_call: TRBJ2-3; v_call: TRBV28; d_call: NA; clone_size: many; cdr3_nt: TGTGCCAGCAGTTTAAGGCAGGAAGGGACACACACACACACAGATACGCAGTATTTT; cdr3_aa: CASSLRQEGTHTHTDTQYF
j_call: TRBJ1-2; v_call: TRBV10-1; d_call: NA; clone_size: NA; cdr3_nt: TGCGCCAGCAGTGAGCTCAGCTATGGCTACACCTTC; cdr3_aa: CASSELSYGYTF
j_call: TRBJ1-1; v_call: TRBV19; d_call: NA; clone_size: NA; cdr3_nt: TGTGCCAGTAGTATGATTGGCAGGAACACTGAAGCTTTCTTT; cdr3_aa: CASSMIGRNTEAFF
j_call: TRBJ2-3; v_call: TRBV7-9; d_call: NA; clone_size: NA; cdr3_nt: TGTGCCAGCAGCTCATCTACGCAGTATTTT; cdr3_aa: CASSSSTQYF
j_call: TRBJ2-1; v_call: TRBV9; d_call: TRBD1; clone_size: NA; cdr3_nt: TGTGCCAGCAGCGTGGCGGGACAGGGCACCTACAATGAGCAGTTCTTC; cdr3_aa: CASSVAGQGTYNEQFF
j_call: TRBJ2-3; v_call: TRBV7-2; d_call: NA; clone_size: NA; cdr3_nt: TGTGCCAGCAGCGCCTCGCACACACATACGCAGTATTTT; cdr3_aa: CASSASHTHTQYF
j_call: TRBJ2-1; v_call: TRBV5-8; d_call: NA; clone_size: NA; cdr3_nt: TGTGCCAGCAGCTTGAAAGGCGGGGTGGCGTACAATGAGCAGTTCTTC; cdr3_aa: CASSLKGGVAYNEQFF
j_call: TRBJ1-6; v_call: TRBV12-5; d_call: TRBD1; clone_size: NA; cdr3_nt: TGTGCTAGTGGTTTGGTCCCGACAGGGGATGATAATTCACCCCTCCACTTT; cdr3_aa: CASGLVPTGDDNSPLHF
j_call: TRBJ2-1; v_call: TRBV28; d_call: NA; clone_size: NA; cdr3_nt: TGTGCCAGCAGCCCGCCCCGCAGAATCTACAATGAGCAGTTCTTC; cdr3_aa: CASSPPRRIYNEQFF
j_call: TRBJ2-3; v_call: TRBV25-1; d_call: TRBD1; clone_size: NA; cdr3_nt: TGTGCCAGCAGTGCCGCCGGGACAGGGGGCACAGATACGCAGTATTTT; cdr3_aa: CASSAAGTGGTDTQYF
j_call: TRBJ2-3; v_call: TRBV5-1; d_call: NA; clone_size: NA; cdr3_nt: TGCGCCAGCAGCTTGTGGGGAGGTACTAGCACAGATACGCAGTATTTT; cdr3_aa: CASSLWGGTSTDTQYF
j_call: TRBJ2-2; v_call: TRBV13; d_call: NA; clone_size: NA; cdr3_nt: TGTGCCAGCAGCTTACTTTACACCGGGGAGCTGTTTTTT; cdr3_aa: CASSLLYTGELFF
j_call: TRBJ2-5; v_call: TRBV5-1; d_call: NA; clone_size: NA; cdr3_nt: TGCGCCAGCAGCTTAACAGGGCCAGAGACCCAGTACTTC; cdr3_aa: CASSLTGPETQYF